This TCR beta chain emerged from a study of T-cell reconstitution after alpha-beta-depleted transplantation in children. Study findings and constraints: Expanded clones from the graft, numbering several hundred, reportedly supplied alpha-beta T cells about two months after transplant. After transplant, high TCRbeta diversity at day 60 in some patients arose from surviving recipient T cells and thymic progenitors. When one year had passed after transplant, most T-cell counts and diversity came from newly produced T cells.

This clonotype was seen only a few times. Its antigen is as yet unknown. V lost 3 bases and J 2 bases, leaving 6 bases between the germline ends. The CDR3 contains 12 residues. Germline V gives CDR1 SGHRS, CDR2 YFSETQ. A TCRbeta library incorporating unique molecular identifiers was prepared. Via MiXCR, TCRdb re-called the PCR reads, giving one row per CDR3 protein. The sample comprises about 420,000 distinct CDR3 sequences, roughly 16% of which are singletons, and 29% rests with the top ten. This TCR was sampled from a boy under two years old who had a stem cell transplant for Wiskott-Aldrich syndrome, so the T cells may come from the graft donor. Sequenced material: PBMCs, mostly from graft donor cells, taken 360 days after TCRalphabeta/CD19-depleted stem cell transplant. This sequence joins TRBV5-1 and TRBJ2-7; D not resolved. The CDR3 coding sequence is TGCGCCAGCAGCTCGACAACCTACGAGCAGTACTTC. It translates to CASSSTTYEQYF.